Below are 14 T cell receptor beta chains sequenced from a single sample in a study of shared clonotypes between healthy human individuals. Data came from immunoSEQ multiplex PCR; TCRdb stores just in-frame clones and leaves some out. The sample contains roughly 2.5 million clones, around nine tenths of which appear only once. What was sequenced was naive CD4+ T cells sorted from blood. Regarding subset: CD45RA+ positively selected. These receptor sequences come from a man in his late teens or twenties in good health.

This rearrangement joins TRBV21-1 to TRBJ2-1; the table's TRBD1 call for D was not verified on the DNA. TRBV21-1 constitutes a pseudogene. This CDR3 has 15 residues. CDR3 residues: CASSVPWQGWSEQFF. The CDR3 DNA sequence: TGTGCCAGCAGCGTACCTTGGCAGGGGTGGAGTGAGCAGTTCTTC.

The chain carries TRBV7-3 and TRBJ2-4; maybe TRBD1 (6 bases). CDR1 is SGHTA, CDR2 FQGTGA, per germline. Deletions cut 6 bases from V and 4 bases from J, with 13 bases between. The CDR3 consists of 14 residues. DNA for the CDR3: TGTGCCAGCAGTTCGGGGACAATTAAAAACATTCAGTACTTC. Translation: CASSSGTIKNIQYF.

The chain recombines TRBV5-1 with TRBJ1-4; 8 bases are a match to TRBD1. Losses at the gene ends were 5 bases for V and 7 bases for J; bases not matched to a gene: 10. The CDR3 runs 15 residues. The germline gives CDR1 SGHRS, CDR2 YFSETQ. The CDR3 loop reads CASRQGDRLAEKLFF. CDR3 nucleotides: TGCGCCAGCAGGCAGGGGGACAGGCTCGCTGAAAAACTGTTTTTT.

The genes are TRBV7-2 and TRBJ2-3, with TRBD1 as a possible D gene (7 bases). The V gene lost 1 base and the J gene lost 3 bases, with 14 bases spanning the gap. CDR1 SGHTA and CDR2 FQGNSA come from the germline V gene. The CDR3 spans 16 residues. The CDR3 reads CASSLDRRGRTDTQYF. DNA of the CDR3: TGTGCCAGCAGCTTAGATCGGAGGGGGCGGACAGATACGCAGTATTTT.

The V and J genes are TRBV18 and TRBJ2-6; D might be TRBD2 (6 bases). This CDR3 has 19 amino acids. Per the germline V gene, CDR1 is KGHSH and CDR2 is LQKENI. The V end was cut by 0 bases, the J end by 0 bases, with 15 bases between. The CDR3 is CASSPPEGLLLSGANVLTF. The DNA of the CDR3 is TGTGCCAGCTCACCACCGGAGGGGCTTCTGCTCTCTGGGGCCAACGTCCTGACTTTC.

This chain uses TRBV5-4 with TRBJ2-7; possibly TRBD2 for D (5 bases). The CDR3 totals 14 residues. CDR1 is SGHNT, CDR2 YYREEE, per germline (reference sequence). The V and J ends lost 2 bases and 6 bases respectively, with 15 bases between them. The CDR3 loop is CASSLDAGPTEQYF. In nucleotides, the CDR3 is TGTGCCAGCAGCTTAGATGCGGGCCCAACCGAGCAGTACTTC.

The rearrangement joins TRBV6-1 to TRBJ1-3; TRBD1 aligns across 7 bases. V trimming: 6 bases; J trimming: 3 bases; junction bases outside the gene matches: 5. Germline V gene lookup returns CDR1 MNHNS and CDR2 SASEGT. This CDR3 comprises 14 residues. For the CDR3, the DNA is TGTGCCAGCAGCTACGGGACAGTTGGAAACACCATATATTTT. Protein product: CASSYGTVGNTIYF.

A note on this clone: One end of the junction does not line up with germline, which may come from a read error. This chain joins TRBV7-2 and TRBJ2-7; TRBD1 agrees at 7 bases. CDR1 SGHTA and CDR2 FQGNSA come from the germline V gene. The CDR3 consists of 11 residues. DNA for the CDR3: TGTGCCAGCAGCGTGGGACAGTACATTTCCTTC. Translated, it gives CASSVGQYISF.

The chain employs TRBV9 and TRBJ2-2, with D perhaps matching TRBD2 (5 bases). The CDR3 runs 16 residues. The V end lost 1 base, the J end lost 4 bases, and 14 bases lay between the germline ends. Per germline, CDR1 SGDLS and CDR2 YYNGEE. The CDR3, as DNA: TGTGCCAGCAGCGTACAGAGACTACCAGGCACCGGGGAGCTGTTTTTT. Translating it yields CASSVQRLPGTGELFF. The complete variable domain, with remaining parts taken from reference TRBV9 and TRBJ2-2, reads DSGVTQTPKHLITATGQRVTLRCSPRSGDLSVYWYQQSLDQGLQFLIQYYNGEERAKGNILERFSAQQFPDLHSELNLSSLELGDSALYFCASSVQRLPGTGELFFGEGSRLTVL.

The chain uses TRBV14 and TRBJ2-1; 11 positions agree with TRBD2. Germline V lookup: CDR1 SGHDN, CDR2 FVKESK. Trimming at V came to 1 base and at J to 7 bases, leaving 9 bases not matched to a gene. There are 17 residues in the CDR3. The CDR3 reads CASSQVGSGRAWNEQFF. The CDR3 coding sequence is TGTGCCAGCAGCCAAGTCGGTAGCGGGAGGGCCTGGAATGAGCAGTTCTTC.

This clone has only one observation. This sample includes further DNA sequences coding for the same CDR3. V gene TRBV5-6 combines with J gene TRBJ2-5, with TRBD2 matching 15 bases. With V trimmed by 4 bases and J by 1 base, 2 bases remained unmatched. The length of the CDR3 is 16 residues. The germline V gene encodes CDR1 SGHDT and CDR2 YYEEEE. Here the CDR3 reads CASSVGLAGGQETQYF. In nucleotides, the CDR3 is TGTGCCAGCAGCGTGGGACTAGCGGGAGGCCAAGAGACCCAGTACTTC.

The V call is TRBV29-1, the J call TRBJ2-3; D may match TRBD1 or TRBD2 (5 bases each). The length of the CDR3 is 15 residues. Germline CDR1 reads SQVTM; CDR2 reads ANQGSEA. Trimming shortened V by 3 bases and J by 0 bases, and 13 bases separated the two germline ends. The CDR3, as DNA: TGCAGCGTTGACCGGGACGGACACAGCACAGATACGCAGTATTTT. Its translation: CSVDRDGHSTDTQYF.

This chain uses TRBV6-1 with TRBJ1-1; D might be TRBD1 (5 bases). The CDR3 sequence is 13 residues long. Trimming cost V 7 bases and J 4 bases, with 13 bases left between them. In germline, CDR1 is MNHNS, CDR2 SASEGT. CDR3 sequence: CASTSQEGTEAFF. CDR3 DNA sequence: TGTGCCAGCACGTCACAGGAGGGCACTGAAGCTTTCTTT.

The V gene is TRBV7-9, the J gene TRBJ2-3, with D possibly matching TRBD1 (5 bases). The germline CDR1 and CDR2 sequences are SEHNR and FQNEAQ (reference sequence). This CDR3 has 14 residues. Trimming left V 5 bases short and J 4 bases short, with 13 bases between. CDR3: CASSRALTADTQYF. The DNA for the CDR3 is TGTGCCAGCAGCCGGGCCTTGACAGCAGATACGCAGTATTTT.